Included here is one T cell receptor (beta chain) sequence, with context. No antigen is known for it. The CDR3 has 15 amino acids. Germline assignment: CDR1 SGHTA and CDR2 FQGNSA. V dropped 7 bases and J dropped 6; count of bases not matched to a gene: 12. This sample was included in a study of CD8 T cells in Susac syndrome. The CD8+ and CD4+ T cells were isolated magnetically using a negative isolation approach, whereas the TEMRA cells were enriched by FACS. A quantity of roughly 0.5 to 1 ug RNA underwent reverse transcription using random hexamers. Amplification of TCR beta CDR3 was carried out by immunoSEQ multiplex PCR, which covered 54 Vbeta and 13 Jbeta segments. TCRdb analysed the immunoSEQ multiplex PCR reads with MiXCR anew, one entry per CDR3 protein. The sample contains roughly 110,000 distinct CDR3 sequences, about 90% of which appear only once. General study results and limits: The study's TCR sequencing and HLA analysis covered a relatively small number of individuals, and the study acknowledged this.

This receptor was taken from a human donor in good health. The chain combines TRBV7-2 with TRBJ2-1, with 7 bases lining up with TRBD2. Sequencing was performed on CD8+ T cells from PBMCs. In nucleotides, the CDR3 is TGTGCCAGCATTAACGGGAGGTTCCAACTCAATGAGCAGTTCTTC. Translated: CASINGRFQLNEQFF.